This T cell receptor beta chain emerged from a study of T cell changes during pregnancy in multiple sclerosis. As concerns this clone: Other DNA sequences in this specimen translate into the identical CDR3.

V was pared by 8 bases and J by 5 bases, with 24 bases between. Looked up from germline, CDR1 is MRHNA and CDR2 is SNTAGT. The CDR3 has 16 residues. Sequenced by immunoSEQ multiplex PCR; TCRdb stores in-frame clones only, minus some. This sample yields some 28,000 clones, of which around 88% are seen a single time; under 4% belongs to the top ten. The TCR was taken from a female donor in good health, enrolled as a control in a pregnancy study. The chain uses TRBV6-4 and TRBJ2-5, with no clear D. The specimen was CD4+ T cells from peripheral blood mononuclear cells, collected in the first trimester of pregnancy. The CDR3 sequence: CASRLSNRLEEETQYF. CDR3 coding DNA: TGTGCCAGCCGACTGTCCAACCGTCTAGAAGAGGAGACCCAGTACTTC.